One and the same sample provided the 32 T cell receptor beta chains below, sequenced in a study of blood T cell repertoires in COVID-19. Repertoires were generated with immunoSEQ multiplex PCR, while TCRdb's copy carries only in-frame clones and drops some. In the table there are about 190,000 clones, 70% to 90% of which are singletons. Sequencing was performed on peripheral blood. The receptors were gathered from a woman aged 40-49 years who had recovered from COVID-19.

This clone was picked up one time. V gene TRBV11-2 combines with J gene TRBJ2-2; 9 bases fit TRBD1. V trimming: 4 bases; J trimming: 6 bases; junction bases outside the gene matches: 9. Germline values: CDR1 SGHAT, CDR2 FQNNGV. This CDR3 has 16 residues. CDR3 residues: CASSYRPGTGSGELFF. CDR3 coding DNA: TGTGCCAGCAGCTATCGTCCCGGGACAGGGTCCGGGGAGCTGTTTTTT.

The CDR3 is CASSLGDRDNEKLFF. CDR3 bases: TGCGCCAGCAGCTTGGGGGACAGGGATAATGAAAAACTGTTTTTT. The rearrangement links TRBV5-1 to TRBJ1-4, with TRBD1 matching 9 bases. The germline V gene has CDR1 SGHRS and CDR2 YFSETQ. Trimming removed 0 bases from V and 4 bases from J; junction bases left unmatched: 1. This CDR3 region has 15 residues.

The chain carries TRBV11-2 and TRBJ2-1; 9 nucleotides line up with TRBD2. The V and J ends lost 0 bases and 4 bases, in that order; junction bases with no gene match: 16. There are 20 residues in the CDR3. CDR1 SGHAT and CDR2 FQNNGV come from the germline V gene. CDR3 sequence: CASSLEVPGAGGGNYNEQFF. CDR3 nucleotides: TGTGCCAGCAGCTTAGAGGTCCCCGGGGCGGGAGGGGGGAATTACAATGAGCAGTTCTTC.

This clone was seen only once. The chain uses TRBV7-7 and TRBJ2-1; 8 bases are shared with TRBD1. The CDR3 loop spans 16 amino acids. Germline assignment: CDR1 SSHAT and CDR2 FNYEAQ (reference sequence). The V and J ends lost 1 base and 7 bases, in that order; junction bases with no gene match: 9. Written as DNA, the CDR3 is TGTGCCAGCAGCTTAGGACAGGGGACGGGTGAGAATGAGCAGTTCTTC. Protein product: CASSLGQGTGENEQFF.

V usage is TRBV28 and J usage is TRBJ2-7; possibly TRBD1 for D (5 bases). Germline CDR1 and CDR2: MDHEN and SYDVKM. This CDR3 has 13 residues. Trimming left V 8 bases short and J 1 base short, with 12 bases between. CDR3 in amino acids: CASWEGVSYEQYF. The CDR3 DNA reads TGTGCCAGCTGGGAAGGGGTGTCCTACGAGCAGTACTTC.

This rearrangement joins TRBV10-3 to TRBJ1-6; 7 bases line up with TRBD1. The germline CDR1 and CDR2 sequences are ENHRY and SYGVKD. The ends lost 9 bases at V and 7 bases at J; junction bases unmatched: 12. The CDR3 sequence is 15 residues long. The CDR3 DNA follows: TGTGCCATAAGAGGCGAAGGGACAGCCAATTCACCCCTCCACTTT. Amino acids: CAIRGEGTANSPLHF.

The chain carries TRBV18 and TRBJ1-1; D might be TRBD1 (5 bases). Germline V gene sequence: CDR1 KGHSH, CDR2 LQKENI. The CDR3 has 13 residues. V was cut by 5 bases and J by 1 base, with 8 bases left in between. The chain's CDR3 is CASSRGRNTEAFF. The CDR3 DNA follows: TGTGCCAGCTCAAGGGGTCGGAACACTGAAGCTTTCTTT. Full variable domain (remainder filled in from reference TRBV18 and TRBJ1-1): NAGVMQNPRHLVRRRGQEARLRCSPMKGHSHVYWYRQLPEEGLKFMVYLQKENIIDESGMPKERFSAEFPKEGPSILRIQQVVRGDSAAYFCASSRGRNTEAFFGQGTRLTVV.

This clone was seen only once. The V gene is TRBV28, the J gene TRBJ2-3; 9 positions agree with TRBD2. Looked up from germline, CDR1 is MDHEN and CDR2 is SYDVKM. This CDR3 is 15 amino acids long. V was pared by 10 bases and J by 0 bases, with 8 bases of the junction left unmatched. CDR3 DNA: TGTGCCACCCGGCGGGGGGGAGTGAGCACAGATACGCAGTATTTT. It yields the protein CATRRGGVSTDTQYF. The whole variable domain, remainder taken from reference TRBV28 and TRBJ2-3, is DVKVTQSSRYLVKRTGEKVFLECVQDMDHENMFWYRQDPGLGLRLIYFSYDVKMKEKGDIPEGYSVSREKKERFSLILESASTNQTSMYLCATRRGGVSTDTQYFGPGTRLTVL.

The chain combines TRBV3-1 (or the pseudogene TRBV3-2) with TRBJ2-7; no definite D call. The germline CDR1 and CDR2 sequences are LGHDT and YNNKEL (reference sequence). Trimming stripped 0 bases from V and 2 bases from J, with 11 bases between. This CDR3 comprises 15 residues. The CDR3 DNA reads as TGTGCCAGCAGCCAAGAAGGTGTGGGCGCCTACGAGCAGTACTTC. Translating it yields CASSQEGVGAYEQYF.

The chain uses TRBV13 and TRBJ2-1, with a tentative D call TRBD2 (6 bases). The germline V gene has CDR1 PRHDT and CDR2 FYEKMQ (reference sequence). Trimming removed 3 bases at V and 4 bases at J, with 13 bases between. The CDR3 runs 15 residues. CDR3: CASSFQSSGYNEQFF. In DNA, the CDR3 is TGTGCCAGCAGCTTTCAAAGTAGCGGTTACAATGAGCAGTTCTTC.

This rearrangement joins TRBV3-1 (or the pseudogene TRBV3-2) to TRBJ2-1; TRBD2 matches 9 bases. The CDR3 has 15 residues. V was pared by 4 bases and J by 6 bases, with 7 bases of the junction left unmatched. Germline-derived CDR1 and CDR2 are LGHDT and YNNKEL (reference sequence). The CDR3, as DNA: TGTGCCAGCAGCCCAGGGACTAGCTGGTCCAATGAGCAGTTCTTC. It codes for CASSPGTSWSNEQFF.

This sequence joins TRBV3-1 (or the pseudogene TRBV3-2) and TRBJ2-7; a weak D match, TRBD2 (5 bases). The CDR3 is 13 residues long. V was pared by 4 bases and J by 9 bases, with 16 bases between. Germline V gives CDR1 LGHDT, CDR2 YNNKEL (reference sequence). The CDR3 DNA reads TGTGCCAGCAGCCGCGCGGGTCCGTCGGGGCAGTACTTC. This sequence encodes CASSRAGPSGQYF.

The CDR3 region is CASTTGSRGQPQHF. CDR3 DNA: TGTGCCAGCACAACAGGGAGTCGGGGACAGCCCCAGCATTTT. V is TRBV7-2 and J is TRBJ1-5, with a weak D call TRBD1 (6 bases). Between the trimmed V and J ends, which lost 7 bases and 7 bases, there was a span of 17 bases. Germline V gene lookup returns CDR1 SGHTA and CDR2 FQGNSA. This CDR3 region has 14 residues.

This clone has a handful of counts. The genes are TRBV5-1 and TRBJ1-4; a possible D gene is TRBD1 (6 bases). The CDR3 consists of 16 residues. Germline CDR1 reads SGHRS; CDR2 reads YFSETQ. V was trimmed by 0 bases and J by 8 bases, leaving 17 bases between them. The CDR3 reads CASSLGDTSSFEKLFF. The DNA of the CDR3 is TGCGCCAGCAGCTTGGGGGACACCTCTTCGTTCGAAAAACTGTTTTTT.

The CDR3 nucleotides are TGTGCCTGGAGTGTACGTTTGACTAGCCGGGGCACAGATACGCAGTATTTT. It is translated as CAWSVRLTSRGTDTQYF. The chain is built from TRBV30 and TRBJ2-3; 7 positions agree with TRBD2. CDR3 size: 17 residues. Germline V gives CDR1 GTSNPN, CDR2 SVGIG (reference sequence). J lost 1 base, V lost 0 bases, and 10 bases had no gene match.

The V and J genes are TRBV20-1 and TRBJ2-1, with unresolved D. V was trimmed by 2 bases and J by 8 bases, leaving 7 bases between them. Germline V gene sequence: CDR1 DFQATT, CDR2 SNEGSKA (reference sequence). The CDR3 length is 11 residues. CDR3 in amino acids: CSARNADEQFF. CDR3 sequence (DNA): TGCAGTGCTAGAAATGCGGATGAGCAGTTCTTC.

This sequence joins TRBV29-1 and TRBJ1-4; 7 bases align to TRBD1. The CDR3 totals 12 residues. Germline V lookup: CDR1 SQVTM, CDR2 ANQGSEA. J gave up 5 bases and V 3 bases, and 0 bases lay outside the gene matches. The CDR3 coding sequence is TGCAGCGTTGAGGGACAGAATGAAAAACTGTTTTTT. Translation gives CSVEGQNEKLFF.

The rearrangement uses TRBV5-1 and TRBJ2-2; D perhaps matches TRBD2 (5 bases). The CDR3 contains 16 residues. Trimming stripped 3 bases from V and 4 bases from J, with 16 bases between. Germline V lookup: CDR1 SGHRS, CDR2 YFSETQ. The CDR3 loop is CASSWGVAGPTGELFF. The CDR3 coding sequence is TGCGCCAGCAGCTGGGGAGTAGCTGGCCCCACCGGGGAGCTGTTTTTT.

The J gene is TRBJ2-3, the V gene TRBV10-2, with 7 nucleotides matching TRBD2. Per germline, CDR1 WSHSY and CDR2 SAAADI. J was trimmed by 2 bases and V by 7 bases; bases with no gene match: 6. The CDR3 is 14 residues long. The CDR3 protein is CASTQAGNTDTQYF. CDR3 sequence (DNA): TGCGCCAGCACTCAAGCGGGAAACACAGATACGCAGTATTTT.

This clone was recorded a few times. The chain has TRBV2 and TRBJ2-7, with D maybe TRBD1 (5 bases). The CDR3 sequence is 14 residues long. V lost 4 bases and J 2 bases, leaving 12 bases between the germline ends. Germline V lookup: CDR1 SNHLY, CDR2 FYNNEI. The CDR3 spells CASSVATETYEQYF. The DNA of the CDR3 is TGTGCCAGCAGTGTGGCGACAGAGACCTACGAGCAGTACTTC.

This clone showed up just once. The chain is built from TRBV30 and TRBJ2-1, with 7 nucleotides matching TRBD1. Germline trimming cut 3 bases from V and 5 bases from J; bases unmatched to any gene: 7. The CDR3 length is 14 residues. Per germline, CDR1 GTSNPN and CDR2 SVGIG (reference sequence). CDR3 amino acids: CAWRNYRGNNEQFF. The CDR3, as DNA: TGTGCCTGGAGGAATTACAGGGGAAACAATGAGCAGTTCTTC.

The V and J genes are TRBV6-6 and TRBJ1-1; no firm D call. Germline V gene lookup returns CDR1 MNHNY and CDR2 SVGAGI (reference sequence). Trimming removed 5 bases at V and 6 bases at J, with 19 bases between. The CDR3 consists of 15 residues. This CDR3 is CASSEGSPAMAEAFF. In DNA form, the CDR3 reads TGTGCCAGCAGTGAGGGTTCCCCCGCGATGGCTGAAGCTTTCTTT.

This sequence joins TRBV6-5 and TRBJ2-1; the D is unclear. There are 15 residues in the CDR3. Germline CDR1 reads MNHEY; CDR2 reads SVGAGI. V lost 6 bases to trimming and J lost 2 bases, with 14 bases between them. DNA for the CDR3: TGTGCCAGCAGGAACCTACAGATTGCCTACAATGAGCAGTTCTTC. Its protein product is CASRNLQIAYNEQFF.

This chain uses TRBV9 with TRBJ2-5, with a tentative D call TRBD2 (6 bases). The CDR3 sequence is 14 residues long. The germline V and J ends were trimmed by 4 bases and 4 bases, with 14 bases remaining between them. In germline, CDR1 is SGDLS, CDR2 YYNGEE. The CDR3 reads CASSSQMGGETQYF. In DNA, the CDR3 is TGTGCCAGCAGCTCCCAGATGGGGGGAGAGACCCAGTACTTC. Variable domain in full (rest from reference TRBV9 and TRBJ2-5): DSGVTQTPKHLITATGQRVTLRCSPRSGDLSVYWYQQSLDQGLQFLIQYYNGEERAKGNILERFSAQQFPDLHSELNLSSLELGDSALYFCASSSQMGGETQYFGPGTRLLVL.

For this clone: An end of the junction does not agree with germline; a read error may underlie this. The chain couples TRBV7-2 to TRBJ2-1; D possibly corresponds to TRBD2 (5 bases). CDR1 and CDR2 from the germline V gene are SGHTA and FQGNSA. CDR3 length: 12 residues. This chain's CDR3 is CASSLKLSPGIF. CDR3 in DNA: TGTGCCAGCAGCTTAAAGCTTAGTCCGGGAATCTTC. Full variable domain (missing parts from reference TRBV7-2 and TRBJ2-1): GAGVSQSPSNKVTEKGKDVELRCDPISGHTALYWYRQSLGQGLEFLIYFQGNSAPDKSGLPSDRFSAERTGGSVSTLTIQRTQQEDSAVYLCASSLKLSPGIFGPGTRLTVL.

The rearrangement links TRBV10-3 to TRBJ1-5; TRBD1 matches 9 bases. Germline assignment: CDR1 ENHRY and CDR2 SYGVKD. V gave up 5 bases and J gave up 7 bases; unmatched junction bases: 9. The CDR3 is 15 amino acids. CDR3 DNA sequence: TGTGCCATCAGTTCCGACAGGGGGGCCTGGCAGCCCCAGCATTTT. It encodes CAISSDRGAWQPQHF.

This chain uses TRBV7-9 with TRBJ2-5; D gene ambiguous. Germline values: CDR1 SEHNR, CDR2 FQNEAQ (reference sequence). The CDR3 length is 11 residues. V gave up 4 bases and J gave up 4 bases, with 4 bases separating them. The CDR3 spells CASSSGETQYF. The CDR3 nucleotides read TGTGCCAGCAGCTCCGGAGAGACCCAGTACTTC.

This clone was observed a few times. The CDR3 is CASSFGQGISYTF. The CDR3 nucleotides are TGTGCCAGCAGTTTCGGACAGGGAATTAGCTACACCTTC. The rearrangement uses TRBV12-3 or TRBV12-4 and TRBJ1-2; 8 nucleotides line up with TRBD1. V lost 3 bases, J lost 9 bases, and 6 bases stayed unmatched. The CDR3 runs 13 residues.

This clone appeared once. The rearrangement joins TRBV19 to TRBJ2-7, with D hard to call. CDR3 length equals 14 residues. CDR1 and CDR2 (germline): LNHDA, SQIVND (reference sequence). Deletions cut 0 bases from V and 7 bases from J, with 13 bases between. CDR3 residues: CASSIDSSRREQYF. The CDR3 DNA follows: TGTGCCAGTAGTATAGATTCATCACGGCGGGAGCAGTACTTC.

This chain joins TRBV29-1 and TRBJ1-4, with 7 bases matching TRBD1. Germline loops: CDR1 SQVTM, CDR2 ANQGSEA. The CDR3 runs to 13 residues. Germline trimming cut 3 bases from V and 5 bases from J; bases unmatched to any gene: 3. Here the CDR3 reads CSVESRGNEKLFF. CDR3 in DNA: TGCAGCGTTGAGAGCAGGGGGAATGAAAAACTGTTTTTT.

This clone was seen a single time. V and J are TRBV5-1 and TRBJ2-5, with a possible D match to TRBD2 (6 bases). The CDR3 runs 15 residues. The V end was cut by 1 base, the J end by 5 bases, with 15 bases between. CDR1 SGHRS and CDR2 YFSETQ come from the germline V gene. In nucleotides, the CDR3 is TGCGCCAGCAGCTTGTTGCCGGGAGTGGGGGAGACCCAGTACTTC. It is translated as CASSLLPGVGETQYF. Full variable domain (rest looked up from reference TRBV5-1 and TRBJ2-5): KAGVTQTPRYLIKTRGQQVTLSCSPISGHRSVSWYQQTPGQGLQFLFEYFSETQRNKGNFPGRFSGRQFSNSRSEMNVSTLELGDSALYLCASSLLPGVGETQYFGPGTRLLVL.

The chain joins TRBV5-1 to TRBJ1-4; TRBD1 is a possible D gene (6 bases). Trimming left V 4 bases short and J 3 bases short, with 10 bases between. Germline CDR1 reads SGHRS; CDR2 reads YFSETQ. This CDR3 region has 14 residues. The CDR3 coding sequence is TGCGCCAGCAGCCCAGGGGTTTCTAATGAAAAACTGTTTTTT. Translated: CASSPGVSNEKLFF.